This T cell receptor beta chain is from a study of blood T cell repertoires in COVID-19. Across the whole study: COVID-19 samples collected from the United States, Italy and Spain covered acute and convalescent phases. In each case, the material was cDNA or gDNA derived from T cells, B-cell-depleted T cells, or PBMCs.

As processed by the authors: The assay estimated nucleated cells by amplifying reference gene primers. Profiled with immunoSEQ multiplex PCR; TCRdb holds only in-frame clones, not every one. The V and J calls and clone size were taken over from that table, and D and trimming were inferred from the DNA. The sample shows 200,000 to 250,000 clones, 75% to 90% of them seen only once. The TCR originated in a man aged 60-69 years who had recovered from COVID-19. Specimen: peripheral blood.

In DNA, the CDR3 is TGTGCCAGCATGGGGGCTAGCGGGATATACGAGCAGTACTTC. Translated: CASMGASGIYEQYF. The chain joins TRBV28 to TRBJ2-7, with 9 positions matching TRBD2. CDR3 length: 14 amino acids. The V segment lost 7 bases and the J segment 4 bases; nucleotides outside the gene matches: 8. CDR1 is MDHEN, CDR2 SYDVKM, per germline.